This record covers a single T cell receptor (beta chain). These data belong to a study of blood T cell repertoires in COVID-19. Study in general: Material from acute and convalescent COVID-19 was sourced from the United States, Italy and Spain.

CDR3 length: 16 residues. Germline assignment: CDR1 GTSNPN and CDR2 SVGIG (reference sequence). Between the trimmed V and J ends, which lost 2 bases and 0 bases, there was a span of 16 bases. In the source study's methods: Amplified reference gene primers provided the basis for estimating nucleated cell counts. Assay: immunoSEQ multiplex PCR; the TCRdb copy retains only in-frame clones and omits some. The V and J calls and clone size were taken over from that table, and D and trimming were inferred from the DNA. In the table there are approximately 45,000 clones, about 85% of which are singletons. Input material: peripheral blood. This clonotype was obtained from a human donor in a cohort sampled during active COVID-19. The V gene is TRBV30, the J gene TRBJ1-1, with D possibly matching TRBD1 (5 bases). CDR3 in amino acids: CAWSIPDRTMNTEAFF. In nucleotides, the CDR3 is TGTGCCTGGAGTATTCCCGACAGAACCATGAACACTGAAGCTTTCTTT.